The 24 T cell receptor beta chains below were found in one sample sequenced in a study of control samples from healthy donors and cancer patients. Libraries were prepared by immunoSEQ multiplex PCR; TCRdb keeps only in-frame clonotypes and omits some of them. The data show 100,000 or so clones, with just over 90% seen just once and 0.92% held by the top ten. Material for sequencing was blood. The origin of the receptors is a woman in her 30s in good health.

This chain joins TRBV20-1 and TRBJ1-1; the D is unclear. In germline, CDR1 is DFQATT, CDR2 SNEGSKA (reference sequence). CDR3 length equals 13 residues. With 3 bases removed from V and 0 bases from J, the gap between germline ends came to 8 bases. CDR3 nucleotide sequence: TGCAGTGCTAGTAACGGTTTGAACACTGAAGCTTTCTTT. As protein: CSASNGLNTEAFF.

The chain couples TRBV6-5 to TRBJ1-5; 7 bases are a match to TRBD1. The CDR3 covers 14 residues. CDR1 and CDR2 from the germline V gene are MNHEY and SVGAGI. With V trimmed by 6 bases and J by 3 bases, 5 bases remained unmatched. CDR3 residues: CASRPQGDNQPQHF. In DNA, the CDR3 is TGTGCCAGCAGACCTCAGGGGGACAATCAGCCCCAGCATTTT.

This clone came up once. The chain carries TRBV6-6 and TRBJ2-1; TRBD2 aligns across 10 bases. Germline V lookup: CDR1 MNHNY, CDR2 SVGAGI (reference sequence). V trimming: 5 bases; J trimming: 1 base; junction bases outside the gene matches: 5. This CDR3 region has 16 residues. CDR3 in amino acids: CASSRSGGASYNEQFF. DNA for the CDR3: TGTGCCAGCAGTCGAAGCGGGGGGGCGTCCTACAATGAGCAGTTCTTC.

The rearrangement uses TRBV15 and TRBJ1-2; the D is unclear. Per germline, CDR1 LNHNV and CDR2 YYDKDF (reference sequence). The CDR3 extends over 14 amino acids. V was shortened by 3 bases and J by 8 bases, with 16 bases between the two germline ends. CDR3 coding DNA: TGTGCCACCAGCAGGCAGAGGAGCGGTAACGGCTACACCTTC. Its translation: CATSRQRSGNGYTF.

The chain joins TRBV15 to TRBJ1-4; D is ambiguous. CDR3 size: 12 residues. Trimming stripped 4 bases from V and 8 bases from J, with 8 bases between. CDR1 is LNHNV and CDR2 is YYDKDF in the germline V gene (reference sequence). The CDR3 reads CATSKREEKLFF. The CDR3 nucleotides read TGTGCCACCAGCAAGAGGGAGGAAAAACTGTTTTTT.

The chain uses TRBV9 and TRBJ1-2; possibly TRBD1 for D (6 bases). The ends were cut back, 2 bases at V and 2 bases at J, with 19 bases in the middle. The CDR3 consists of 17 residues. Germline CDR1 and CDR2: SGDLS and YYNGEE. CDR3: CASSVPAGDPANYGYTF. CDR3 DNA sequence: TGTGCCAGCAGCGTCCCCGCAGGGGACCCAGCGAACTATGGCTACACCTTC.

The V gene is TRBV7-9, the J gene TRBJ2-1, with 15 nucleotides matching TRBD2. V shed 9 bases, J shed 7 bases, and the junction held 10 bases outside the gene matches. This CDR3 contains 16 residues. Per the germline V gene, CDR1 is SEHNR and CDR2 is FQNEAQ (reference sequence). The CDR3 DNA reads TGTGCCAGTCGTAAACCTGGGACTAGCGGGAGGAATGAGCAGTTCTTC. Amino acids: CASRKPGTSGRNEQFF.

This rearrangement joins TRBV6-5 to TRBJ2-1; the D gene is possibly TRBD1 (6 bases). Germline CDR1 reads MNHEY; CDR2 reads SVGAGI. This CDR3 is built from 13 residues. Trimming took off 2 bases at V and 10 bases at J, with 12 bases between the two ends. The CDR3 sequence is CASSYGQTLEQFF. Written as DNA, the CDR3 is TGTGCCAGCAGTTACGGACAGACATTGGAGCAGTTCTTC.

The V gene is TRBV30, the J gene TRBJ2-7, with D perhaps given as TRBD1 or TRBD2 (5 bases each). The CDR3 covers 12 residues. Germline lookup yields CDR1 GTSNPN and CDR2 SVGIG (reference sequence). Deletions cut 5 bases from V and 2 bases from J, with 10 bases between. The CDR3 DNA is TGTGCCTGGCGCCGGGGACCCTACGAGCAGTACTTC. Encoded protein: CAWRRGPYEQYF.

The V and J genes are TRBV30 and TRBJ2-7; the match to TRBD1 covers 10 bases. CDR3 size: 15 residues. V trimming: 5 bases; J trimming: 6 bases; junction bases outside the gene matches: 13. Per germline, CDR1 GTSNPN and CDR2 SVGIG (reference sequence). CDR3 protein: CAWRPGGQGVREQYF. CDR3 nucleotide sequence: TGTGCCTGGCGCCCCGGAGGACAGGGGGTTCGCGAGCAGTACTTC.

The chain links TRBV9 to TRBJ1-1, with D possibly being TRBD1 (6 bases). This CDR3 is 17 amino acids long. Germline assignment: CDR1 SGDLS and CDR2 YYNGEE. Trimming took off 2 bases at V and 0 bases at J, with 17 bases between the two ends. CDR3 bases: TGTGCCAGCAGCGTGGGGGGCGCGGGGAGGGTGAACACTGAAGCTTTCTTT. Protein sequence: CASSVGGAGRVNTEAFF.

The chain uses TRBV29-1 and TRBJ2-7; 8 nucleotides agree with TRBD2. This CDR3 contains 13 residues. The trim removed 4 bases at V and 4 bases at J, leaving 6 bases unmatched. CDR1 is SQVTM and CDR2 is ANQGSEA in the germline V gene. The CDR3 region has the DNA TGCAGCGTTGGGGGAGTAGCGGGGTACGAGCAGTACTTC. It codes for CSVGGVAGYEQYF.

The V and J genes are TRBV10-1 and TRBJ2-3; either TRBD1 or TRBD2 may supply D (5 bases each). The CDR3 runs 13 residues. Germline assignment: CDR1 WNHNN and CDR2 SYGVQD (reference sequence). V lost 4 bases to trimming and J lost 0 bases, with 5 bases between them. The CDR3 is CASSGDSTDTQYF. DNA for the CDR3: TGCGCCAGCAGTGGGGACAGCACAGATACGCAGTATTTT.

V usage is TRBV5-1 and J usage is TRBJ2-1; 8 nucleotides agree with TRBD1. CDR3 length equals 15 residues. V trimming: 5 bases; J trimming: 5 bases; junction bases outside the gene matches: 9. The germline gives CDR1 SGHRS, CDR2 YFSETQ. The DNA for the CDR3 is TGCGCCAGCAGGGCGGCCGGGACAGGTAACAATGAGCAGTTCTTC. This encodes CASRAAGTGNNEQFF.

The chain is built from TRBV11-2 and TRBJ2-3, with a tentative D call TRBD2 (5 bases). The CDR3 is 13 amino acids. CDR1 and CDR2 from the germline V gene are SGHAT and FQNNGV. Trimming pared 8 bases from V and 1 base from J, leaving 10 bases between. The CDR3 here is CASLASGTDTQYF. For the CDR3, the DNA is TGTGCCAGCCTAGCATCAGGCACAGATACGCAGTATTTT.

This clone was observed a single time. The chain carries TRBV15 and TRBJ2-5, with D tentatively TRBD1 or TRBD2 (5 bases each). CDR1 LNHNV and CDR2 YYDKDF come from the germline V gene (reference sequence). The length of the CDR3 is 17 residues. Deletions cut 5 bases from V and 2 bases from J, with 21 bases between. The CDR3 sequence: CATSGYLRDRHQETQYF. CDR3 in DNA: TGTGCCACCAGCGGCTACCTCAGGGACCGTCATCAAGAGACCCAGTACTTC.

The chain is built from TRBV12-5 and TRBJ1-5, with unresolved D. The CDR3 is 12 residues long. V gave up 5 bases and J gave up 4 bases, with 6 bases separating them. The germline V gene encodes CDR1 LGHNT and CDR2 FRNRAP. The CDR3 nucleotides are TGTGCTAGTGGTCGGGATAATCAGCCCCAGCATTTT. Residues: CASGRDNQPQHF.

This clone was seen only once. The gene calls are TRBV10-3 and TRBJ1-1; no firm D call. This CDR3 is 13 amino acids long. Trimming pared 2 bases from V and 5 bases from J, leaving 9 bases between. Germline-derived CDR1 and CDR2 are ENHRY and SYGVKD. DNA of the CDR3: TGTGCCATCAGTGAGCCCGACTGGACTGAAGCTTTCTTT. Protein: CAISEPDWTEAFF.

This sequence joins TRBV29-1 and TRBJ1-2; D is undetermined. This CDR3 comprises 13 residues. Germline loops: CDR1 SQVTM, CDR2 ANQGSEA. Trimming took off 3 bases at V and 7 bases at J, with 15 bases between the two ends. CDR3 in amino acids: CSVDDHPRGGYTF. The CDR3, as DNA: TGCAGCGTTGACGACCACCCGCGGGGTGGCTACACCTTC.

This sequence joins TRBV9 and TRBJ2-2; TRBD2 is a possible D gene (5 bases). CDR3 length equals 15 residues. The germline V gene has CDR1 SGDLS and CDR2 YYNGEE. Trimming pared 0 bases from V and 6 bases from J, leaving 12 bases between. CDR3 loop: CASSVEVGRAGELFF. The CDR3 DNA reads TGTGCCAGCAGCGTAGAGGTAGGGAGAGCCGGGGAGCTGTTTTTT.

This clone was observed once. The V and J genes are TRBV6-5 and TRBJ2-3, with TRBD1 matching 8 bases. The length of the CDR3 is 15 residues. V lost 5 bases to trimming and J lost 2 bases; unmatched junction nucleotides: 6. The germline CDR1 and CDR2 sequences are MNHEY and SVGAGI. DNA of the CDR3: TGTGCCAGCAGTCCTGGACAGGGACACACAGATACGCAGTATTTT. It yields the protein CASSPGQGHTDTQYF.

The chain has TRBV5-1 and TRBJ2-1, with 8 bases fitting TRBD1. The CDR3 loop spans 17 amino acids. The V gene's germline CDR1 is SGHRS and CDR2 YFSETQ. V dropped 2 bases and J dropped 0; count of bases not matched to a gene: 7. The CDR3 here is CASSLIGTGSSYNEQFF. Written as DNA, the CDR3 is TGCGCCAGCAGCTTAATCGGGACAGGTAGCTCCTACAATGAGCAGTTCTTC.

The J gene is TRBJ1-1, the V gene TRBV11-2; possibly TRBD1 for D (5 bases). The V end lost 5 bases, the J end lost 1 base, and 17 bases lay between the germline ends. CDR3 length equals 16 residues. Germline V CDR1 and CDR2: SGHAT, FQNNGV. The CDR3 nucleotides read TGTGCCAGCAGCGGGGGGTATTGGCATTCGAACACTGAAGCTTTCTTT. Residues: CASSGGYWHSNTEAFF.

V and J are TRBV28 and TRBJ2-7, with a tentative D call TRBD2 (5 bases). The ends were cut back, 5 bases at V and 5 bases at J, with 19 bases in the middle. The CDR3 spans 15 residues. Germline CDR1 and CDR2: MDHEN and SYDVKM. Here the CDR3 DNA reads TGTGCCAGCAGTCGTTCTAGCAGGAGGTCCCACGAGCAGTACTTC. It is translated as CASSRSSRRSHEQYF.